The next 31 T cell receptor beta chains were all read from a single sample in a study of human CD8 memory T cell subsets. Researchers made TCR beta libraries via UMI-labeled 5' RACE. TCRdb re-called the 5' RACE reads and catalogs CDR3 proteins one per entry, DNA excluded. The table for this sample gives fewer than 9,500 distinct CDR3 sequences. The authors defined TPEX cells as CCR7+ PD-1+ TIGIT+ early memory CD8+ T cells carrying exhausted-like traits. The material sequenced was CD8+ T cells from PBMCs. The receptors were sampled from a human donor in good health.

This clonotype shows up as medium-sized (0.01 to 0.1%) by frequency. The chain recombines TRBV10-3 with TRBJ2-4; TCRdb proposes TRBD1, but this gene call is untestable without DNA. The germline V gene encodes CDR1 ENHRY and CDR2 SYGVKD. CDR3 length: 15 amino acids. CDR3: CAISESTDRGNIQYF.

This chain links TRBV6-2 or TRBV6-3 with TRBJ2-7; without DNA, the TCRdb call of TRBD2 cannot be checked. CDR1 and CDR2 (germline): MNHEY, SVGEGT. The CDR3 extends over 13 amino acids. CDR3 residues: CASSPPAGYEQYF.

The genes are TRBV3-1 and TRBJ2-7. CDR1 and CDR2 from the germline V gene are LGHDT and YNNKEL (reference sequence). The CDR3 contains 12 residues. CDR3 loop: CASSFNNYEQYF.

The chain has TRBV4-1 and TRBJ2-7; without DNA, the TCRdb call of TRBD1 cannot be checked. Germline V gene lookup returns CDR1 MGHRA and CDR2 YSYEKL. The CDR3 is made up of 17 amino acids. This chain's CDR3 is CASSQASPGQGAGEQYF.

The rearrangement uses TRBV7-8 and TRBJ2-7; with no DNA, the TCRdb D assignment of TRBD1 cannot be verified. CDR1 is SGHVS and CDR2 is FQNEAQ in the germline V gene. The CDR3 sequence is 14 residues long. The CDR3 region is CASSYYPGAYEQYF.

V and J are TRBV29-1 and TRBJ2-1; the TCRdb D gene call, TRBD1, has no DNA to confirm it. This CDR3 has 14 residues. Germline V gives CDR1 SQVTM, CDR2 ANQGSEA. The CDR3: CSAPGQSSYNEQFF.

The chain recombines TRBV24-1 with TRBJ2-7. Germline V CDR1 and CDR2: KGHDR, SFDVKD. CDR3 length equals 14 residues. The chain's CDR3 is CATSDYGNPYEQYF.

V and J are TRBV7-3 and TRBJ2-5; the TCRdb D gene call, TRBD1, has no DNA to confirm it. This CDR3 comprises 13 residues. The germline CDR1 and CDR2 sequences are SGHTA and FQGTGA. CDR3 sequence: CASSNYPGETQYF.

The chain uses TRBV14 and TRBJ2-1; TCRdb gives TRBD1 as the D gene, but with no DNA this cannot be confirmed. Germline V gene sequence: CDR1 SGHDN, CDR2 FVKESK. The CDR3 has 13 amino acids. The CDR3 reads CASSLGTVNEQFF.

This sequence joins TRBV2 and TRBJ2-3. The V gene's germline CDR1 is SNHLY and CDR2 FYNNEI. The CDR3 loop spans 13 amino acids. The CDR3: CASFLQPTDTQYF.

The rearrangement uses TRBV4-2 and TRBJ2-7; as DNA is missing, the TRBD1 call by TCRdb cannot be tested. The CDR3 loop spans 18 amino acids. Germline CDR1 and CDR2: LGHNA and YNFKEQ. This CDR3 is CASSQQLIARDRSYEQYF.

CDR3: CASRSGQYEQFF. J is TRBJ2-1 and V is TRBV5-1; the D call of TRBD1 rests on TCRdb alone, since no DNA is present to check it. CDR3 size: 12 residues. CDR1 and CDR2 from the germline V gene are SGHRS and YFSETQ.

The chain carries TRBV21-1 and TRBJ2-5; TCRdb's D call, TRBD1, is unchecked because there is no DNA. TRBV21-1 is tagged as a pseudogene. This CDR3 contains 16 residues. This CDR3 reads CASSKVRTGVRETQYF.

The rearrangement joins TRBV7-6 to TRBJ2-1; the D call from TCRdb, TRBD1, cannot be confirmed without DNA. CDR3 size: 13 residues. The germline gives CDR1 SGHVS, CDR2 FNYEAQ. The CDR3 sequence: CASSFPGDNEQFF.

CDR3 protein: CASSYGIPQDTEETQYF. The rearrangement links TRBV7-9 to TRBJ2-5; there is no DNA to check the TCRdb D call of TRBD1. Germline CDR1 is SEHNR and CDR2 is FQNEAQ (reference sequence). The CDR3 length is 17 residues.

This chain links TRBV27 with TRBJ2-5. Germline V lookup: CDR1 MNHEY, CDR2 SMNVEV (reference sequence). This CDR3 is built from 15 residues. The CDR3 protein is CASSKAWLGQETQYF.

This clonotype is large by frequency. V gene TRBV12-3 or TRBV12-4 combines with J gene TRBJ2-2; the D call of TRBD1 rests on TCRdb alone, since no DNA is present to check it. The CDR3 totals 17 residues. CDR3 protein: CASSLVGIRGWTGELFF.

By frequency, this clonotype is medium-sized. V and J are TRBV5-1 and TRBJ2-1. Germline V lookup: CDR1 SGHRS, CDR2 YFSETQ. The CDR3 is 16 amino acids. The CDR3 spells CASSFAPRGSYNEQFF.

The chain employs TRBV5-1 and TRBJ2-7. Per the germline V gene, CDR1 is SGHRS and CDR2 is YFSETQ. The CDR3 length is 11 residues. CDR3 region: CASRDSYEQYF.

Its frequency marks this clonotype as medium-sized. This chain joins TRBV29-1 and TRBJ1-6. The V gene's germline CDR1 is SQVTM and CDR2 ANQGSEA. CDR3 length: 14 residues. The CDR3 here is CSVADSSYNSPLHF. The full variable domain, rest sourced from reference TRBV29-1 and TRBJ1-6, is SAVISQKPSRDICQRGTSLTIQCQVDSQVTMMFWYRQQPGQSLTLIATANQGSEATYESGFVIDKFPISRPNLTFSTLTVSNMSPEDSSIYLCSVADSSYNSPLHFGNGTRLTVT.

This clonotype registers medium-sized by frequency. The gene calls are TRBV29-1 and TRBJ1-2; TCRdb's D call of TRBD1 is untestable without DNA. This CDR3 is 13 amino acids long. Germline V CDR1 and CDR2: SQVTM, ANQGSEA. The chain's CDR3 is CSVEPGWDYGYTF.

J is TRBJ1-4 and V is TRBV28. The CDR3 sequence is 16 residues long. Germline V gene sequence: CDR1 MDHEN, CDR2 SYDVKM. CDR3 residues: CASSLYLGATNEKLFF. Drawing the rest from reference TRBV28 and TRBJ1-4, the complete variable domain is DVKVTQSSRYLVKRTGEKVFLECVQDMDHENMFWYRQDPGLGLRLIYFSYDVKMKEKGDIPEGYSVSREKKERFSLILESASTNQTSMYLCASSLYLGATNEKLFFGSGTQLSVL.

CDR3 sequence: CASRLGQGVDQPQHF. This sequence joins TRBV6-5 and TRBJ1-5; checking the TCRdb D call of TRBD1 is not possible without DNA. Germline V lookup: CDR1 MNHEY, CDR2 SVGAGI. CDR3 length: 15 residues.

The chain is built from TRBV2 and TRBJ1-2; TCRdb gives TRBD1 as the D gene, but with no DNA this cannot be confirmed. The CDR3 consists of 14 residues. Germline lookup yields CDR1 SNHLY and CDR2 FYNNEI. The chain's CDR3 is CASRPPGQGNGYTF. Supplemented by reference TRBV2 and TRBJ1-2, the full variable domain reads EPEVTQTPSHQVTQMGQEVILRCVPISNHLYFYWYRQILGQKVEFLVSFYNNEISEKSEIFDDQFSVERPDGSNFTLKIRSTKLEDSAMYFCASRPPGQGNGYTFGSGTRLTVV.

This clonotype is called medium-sized based on its frequency. Here the CDR3 reads CASSAGFGNTIYF. This rearrangement joins TRBV25-1 to TRBJ1-3. There are 13 residues in the CDR3. Germline V gives CDR1 MGHDK, CDR2 SYGVNS.

This chain joins TRBV7-9 and TRBJ2-7; as DNA is missing, the TRBD1 call by TCRdb cannot be tested. The CDR3 is 15 amino acids. CDR1 SEHNR and CDR2 FQNEAQ come from the germline V gene (reference sequence). CDR3: CASSSRDRTSYEQYF.

The chain carries TRBV6-5 and TRBJ1-4; TCRdb's D call of TRBD1 is untestable without DNA. CDR3 length equals 16 residues. In germline, CDR1 is MNHEY, CDR2 SVGAGI. This CDR3 reads CASSGQGFATNEKLFF.

V is TRBV21-1 and J is TRBJ2-1; TCRdb's D gene call, TRBD2, goes unchecked for lack of DNA. TRBV21-1 is classified as a pseudogene. CDR3 length equals 17 residues. CDR3: CASSKAPREGYYNEQFF.

The rearrangement joins TRBV12-3 or TRBV12-4 to TRBJ1-5. This CDR3 is built from 12 residues. The CDR3: CASSLALQPQHF.

CDR3 loop: CASSQELWASGGQFYNEQFF. The rearrangement links TRBV7-6 to TRBJ2-1; TCRdb's assignment of TRBD2 cannot be checked, as there is no DNA. The germline V gene encodes CDR1 SGHVS and CDR2 FNYEAQ. CDR3 size: 20 residues.

This sequence joins TRBV7-6 and TRBJ2-5. This CDR3 spans 12 amino acids. Germline V gene sequence: CDR1 SGHVS, CDR2 FNYEAQ. The CDR3 region is CASSQYQETQYF.